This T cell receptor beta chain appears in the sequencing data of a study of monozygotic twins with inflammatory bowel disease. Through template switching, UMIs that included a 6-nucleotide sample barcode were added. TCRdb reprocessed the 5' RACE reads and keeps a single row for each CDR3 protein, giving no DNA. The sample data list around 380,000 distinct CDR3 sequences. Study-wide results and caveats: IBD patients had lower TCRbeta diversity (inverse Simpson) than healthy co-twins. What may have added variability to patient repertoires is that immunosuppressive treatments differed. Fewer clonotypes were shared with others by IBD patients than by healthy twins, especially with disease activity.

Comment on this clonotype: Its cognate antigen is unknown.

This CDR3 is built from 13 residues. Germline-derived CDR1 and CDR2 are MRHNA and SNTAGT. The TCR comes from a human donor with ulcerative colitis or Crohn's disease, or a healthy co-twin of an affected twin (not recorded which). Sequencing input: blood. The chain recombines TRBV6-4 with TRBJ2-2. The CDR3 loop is CASRRGNTGELFF.